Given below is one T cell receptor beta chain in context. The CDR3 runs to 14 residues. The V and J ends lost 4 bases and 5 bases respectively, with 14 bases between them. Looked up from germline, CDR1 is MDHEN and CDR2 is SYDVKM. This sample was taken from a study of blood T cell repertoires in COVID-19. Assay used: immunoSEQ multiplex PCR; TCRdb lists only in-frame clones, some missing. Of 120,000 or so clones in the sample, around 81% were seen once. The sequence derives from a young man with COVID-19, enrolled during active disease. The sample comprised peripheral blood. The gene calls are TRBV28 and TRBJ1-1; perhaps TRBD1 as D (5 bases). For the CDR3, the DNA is TGTGCCAGCAGTTCTGCGGGGGTAGGAACTGAAGCTTTCTTT. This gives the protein CASSSAGVGTEAFF.